Below are 30 T cell receptor beta chains sequenced from a single sample in a study of blood T cell repertoires in COVID-19. TCRdb's copy holds only in-frame clones and misses some; the assay was immunoSEQ multiplex PCR. The sample contains about 110,000 clones, 65% to 85% of which appear only once. The sequenced sample consisted of peripheral blood. These receptors all stem from a man aged 50-59 years with acute or convalescent COVID-19.

This clone was recorded once. This chain links TRBV19 with TRBJ1-2; 7 bases are a match to TRBD1. CDR3 length equals 18 residues. After removal of 3 bases from V and 2 bases from J, the junction contained 15 bases not matched to a gene. CDR1 LNHDA and CDR2 SQIVND come from the germline V gene (reference sequence). CDR3 bases: TGTGCCAGTAGTATGGTTTATGGGACAGTCCGCTCAAACTATGGCTACACCTTC. Translated: CASSMVYGTVRSNYGYTF.

The chain uses TRBV28 and TRBJ2-1; tentative D call: TRBD2 (5 bases). The CDR3 contains 15 residues. Trimming shortened V by 1 base and J by 10 bases, and 17 bases separated the two germline ends. The germline gives CDR1 MDHEN, CDR2 SYDVKM. The CDR3 DNA sequence: TGTGCCAGCAGTTTATTAGGCCCGTCGGGGTCCGAGCAGTTCTTC. Its protein product is CASSLLGPSGSEQFF.

V and J are TRBV30 and TRBJ1-5; 8 bases are a match to TRBD1. Germline V CDR1 and CDR2: GTSNPN, SVGIG (reference sequence). The CDR3 contains 14 residues. With V trimmed by 0 bases and J by 7 bases, 5 bases remained unmatched. The CDR3 here is CAWSVPAGGQPQHF. The CDR3 nucleotides are TGTGCCTGGAGTGTACCCGCAGGGGGCCAGCCCCAGCATTTT.

This chain connects TRBV7-9 to TRBJ1-2; D gene ambiguous. Germline values: CDR1 SEHNR, CDR2 FQNEAQ (reference sequence). The length of the CDR3 is 13 residues. V lost 5 bases and J lost 2, with 9 bases in between. CDR3: CASSPLANYGYTF. CDR3 nucleotide sequence: TGTGCCAGCAGCCCCCTCGCGAACTATGGCTACACCTTC.

V and J are TRBV7-3 and TRBJ1-1; D uncertain. The germline V gene encodes CDR1 SGHTA and CDR2 FQGTGA. Trimming cost V 1 base and J 3 bases, with 9 bases left between them. This CDR3 comprises 14 residues. The CDR3 region has the DNA TGTGCCAGCAGCTTAAGATACGGGGACACTGAAGCTTTCTTT. Translated: CASSLRYGDTEAFF.

This clone was recorded a few times. J is TRBJ2-1 and V is TRBV6-5; no clear D gene. The V gene lost 2 bases and the J gene lost 7 bases, with 18 bases spanning the gap. Germline V CDR1 and CDR2: MNHEY, SVGAGI. The CDR3 consists of 16 residues. The CDR3 sequence is CASSYPTASGPNEQFF. The CDR3 nucleotides are TGTGCCAGCAGTTACCCGACCGCCTCTGGGCCGAATGAGCAGTTCTTC.

This chain connects TRBV6-5 to TRBJ1-2, with TRBD1 matching over 7 bases. Germline V gene data show CDR1 as MNHEY and CDR2 as SVGAGI. CDR3 length equals 13 residues. The junction had 6 bases not matched to a gene; V was cut back by 7 bases and J by 4 bases. The CDR3 loop is CASIPGQSYGYTF. For the CDR3, the DNA is TGTGCCAGCATTCCGGGACAGTCCTATGGCTACACCTTC.

The chain combines TRBV7-3 with TRBJ2-3; 7 nucleotides align to TRBD2. Germline CDR1 and CDR2: SGHTA and FQGTGA. Germline trimming cut 6 bases from V and 5 bases from J; bases unmatched to any gene: 5. The CDR3 covers 13 residues. The CDR3 coding sequence is TGTGCCAGCAGAACGCCGGGGGGAGATACGCAGTATTTT. This codes for CASRTPGGDTQYF.

The rearrangement links TRBV5-1 to TRBJ2-1; D is unclear. Trimming removed 4 bases from V and 8 bases from J, with 10 bases in between. The V gene's germline CDR1 is SGHRS and CDR2 YFSETQ. This CDR3 comprises 12 residues. Here the CDR3 reads CASSQGAHEQFF. CDR3 bases: TGCGCCAGCAGCCAAGGAGCACATGAGCAGTTCTTC.

The rearrangement uses TRBV6-4 and TRBJ2-1; the D is unclear. CDR3 length: 17 residues. V lost 0 bases, J lost 0 bases, and 12 bases lay in between. Germline CDR1 reads MRHNA; CDR2 reads SNTAGT. This chain's CDR3 is CASSDSGRLGSYNEQFF. CDR3 DNA sequence: TGTGCCAGCAGTGACTCGGGCAGGCTGGGCTCCTACAATGAGCAGTTCTTC.

The chain couples TRBV4-1 to TRBJ2-1, with TRBD2 identical over 7 bases. Per germline, CDR1 MGHRA and CDR2 YSYEKL. CDR3 length: 18 amino acids. After removal of 0 bases from V and 5 bases from J, the junction contained 13 bases not matched to a gene. CDR3: CASSQDGIHQRGNNEQFF. The DNA for the CDR3 is TGCGCCAGCAGCCAAGATGGAATTCACCAGCGGGGCAACAATGAGCAGTTCTTC.

CDR3 in amino acids: CASSPGHLPEKLFF. The CDR3 DNA reads TGTGCCAGCAGCCCGGGACATCTTCCTGAAAAACTGTTTTTT. V and J are TRBV6-5 and TRBJ1-4, with D possibly matching TRBD1 (6 bases). V was cut by 6 bases and J by 7 bases, with 15 bases left in between. The CDR3 has 14 residues. The germline V gene has CDR1 MNHEY and CDR2 SVGAGI.

This clone turned up a few times. The V gene is TRBV15, the J gene TRBJ2-7; tentative D call: TRBD2 (6 bases). CDR1 and CDR2 from the germline V gene are LNHNV and YYDKDF (reference sequence). V lost 2 bases, J lost 3 bases, and 11 bases lay in between. The CDR3 totals 14 residues. For the CDR3, the DNA is TGTGCCACCAGCAGACTCTTGGGGGGCTACGAGCAGTACTTC. Protein product: CATSRLLGGYEQYF.

This chain links TRBV29-1 with TRBJ2-7; D perhaps matches TRBD1 (6 bases). The germline V gene encodes CDR1 SQVTM and CDR2 ANQGSEA. V was pared by 4 bases and J by 2 bases, with 9 bases between. The CDR3 contains 12 residues. The CDR3 nucleotides read TGCAGCGTTGCTGGGGGCCCCTACGAGCAGTACTTC. It translates to CSVAGGPYEQYF.

This clone appeared a single time. The chain employs TRBV7-8 and TRBJ2-7, with 11 bases identical to TRBD1. V lost 5 bases, J lost 2 bases, and 2 bases stayed unmatched. Germline V gene sequence: CDR1 SGHVS, CDR2 FQNEAQ. The CDR3 extends over 14 amino acids. The CDR3 DNA reads as TGTGCCAGCAGCCCGGGACAGGGGGCCTACGAGCAGTACTTC. It translates to CASSPGQGAYEQYF.

This clone was seen once. The chain carries TRBV5-6 and TRBJ2-1; perhaps TRBD1 as D (6 bases). Trimming cost V 1 base and J 0 bases, with 8 bases left between them. Germline-derived CDR1 and CDR2 are SGHDT and YYEEEE. CDR3 length: 15 amino acids. The CDR3 DNA reads TGTGCCAGCAGCTTGAGGGGGAACTCCTACAATGAGCAGTTCTTC. Translating gives CASSLRGNSYNEQFF.

The V gene is TRBV28, the J gene TRBJ1-5; TRBD1 matches 7 bases. Trimming removed 3 bases from V and 5 bases from J; junction bases left unmatched: 22. CDR1 is MDHEN, CDR2 SYDVKM, per germline. This CDR3 comprises 20 residues. The CDR3 bases are TGTGCCAGCAGTTTCGTCTCCGGACAGGCGACCAGCACGCCCGATCAGCCCCAGCATTTT. This gives the protein CASSFVSGQATSTPDQPQHF.

The chain is built from TRBV19 and TRBJ2-5; a weak D match, TRBD1 (5 bases). There are 15 residues in the CDR3. Looked up from germline, CDR1 is LNHDA and CDR2 is SQIVND (reference sequence). V lost 0 bases to trimming and J lost 3 bases, with 11 bases between them. For the CDR3, the DNA is TGTGCCAGTAGTATAGATTGGACGGACAAAGAGACCCAGTACTTC. It specifies CASSIDWTDKETQYF.

The genes are TRBV6-5 and TRBJ2-3, with 7 bases aligning to TRBD1. Germline V gene data show CDR1 as MNHEY and CDR2 as SVGAGI. The V segment lost 5 bases and the J segment 1 base; nucleotides outside the gene matches: 3. This CDR3 region has 14 residues. The CDR3 region has the DNA TGTGCCAGCAGTCCCGGGACAGGCACAGATACGCAGTATTTT. The encoded protein is CASSPGTGTDTQYF.

The CDR3 DNA reads TGTGCCAGTAGTATTGGCAGGATTAACACTGAAGCTTTCTTT. This codes for CASSIGRINTEAFF. This chain connects TRBV19 to TRBJ1-1; no clear D. The CDR3 totals 14 residues. Germline V gene lookup returns CDR1 LNHDA and CDR2 SQIVND (reference sequence). The ends were cut back, 3 bases at V and 2 bases at J, with 10 bases in the middle.

The genes are TRBV7-3 and TRBJ1-1, with D maybe TRBD1 (5 bases). The ends were cut back, 6 bases at V and 6 bases at J, with 14 bases in the middle. The V gene's germline CDR1 is SGHTA and CDR2 FQGTGA. This CDR3 has 13 residues. The CDR3 reads CASREGSEPEAFF. The CDR3 DNA sequence: TGTGCCAGCAGGGAGGGGTCTGAGCCTGAAGCTTTCTTT.

In DNA, the CDR3 is TGTGCCAGCAGCTTAGCTCTGGGCATGAACACTGAAGCTTTCTTT. Encoded protein: CASSLALGMNTEAFF. The chain recombines TRBV7-2 with TRBJ1-1; no clear D. The length of the CDR3 is 15 residues. With 0 bases removed from V and 0 bases from J, the gap between germline ends came to 8 bases. CDR1 is SGHTA and CDR2 is FQGNSA in the germline V gene.

J is TRBJ1-2 and V is TRBV2, with a weak D call TRBD1 (6 bases). The CDR3 is 15 residues long. The germline CDR1 and CDR2 sequences are SNHLY and FYNNEI. The germline V and J ends were trimmed by 1 base and 4 bases, with 13 bases remaining between them. The CDR3, as DNA: TGTGCCAGCAGTGAAGAATGGGACAACCTCTATGGCTACACCTTC. It is translated as CASSEEWDNLYGYTF.

This clone came up once. V usage is TRBV28 and J usage is TRBJ1-6, with 7 bases lining up with TRBD1. Germline assignment: CDR1 MDHEN and CDR2 SYDVKM. The CDR3 spans 16 residues. Unmatched junction bases numbered 12, after V lost 5 bases and J lost 8 bases. This CDR3 reads CASSTGQGGGYSPLHF. The DNA for the CDR3 is TGTGCCAGCAGTACCGGGCAGGGGGGCGGATATTCACCCCTCCACTTT.

The V gene is TRBV5-1, the J gene TRBJ1-1, with D unclear. The germline V gene encodes CDR1 SGHRS and CDR2 YFSETQ. This CDR3 region has 14 residues. Trimming cost V 0 bases and J 7 bases, with 13 bases left between them. CDR3 sequence (DNA): TGCGCCAGCAGCTTGGCCCTCAATGCGGGTGAAGCTTTCTTT. This gives the protein CASSLALNAGEAFF.

The chain couples TRBV6-2 or TRBV6-3 to TRBJ2-1; D is unclear. Germline CDR1 MNHEY, CDR2 SVGEGT. V gave up 2 bases and J gave up 0 bases, with 8 bases separating them. This CDR3 is 15 amino acids long. CDR3 nucleotides: TGTGCCAGCAGTTACGGTACGAGCTCCTACAATGAGCAGTTCTTC. The encoded protein is CASSYGTSSYNEQFF.

The chain couples TRBV30 to TRBJ2-2, with D tentatively TRBD2 (6 bases). V lost 4 bases to trimming and J lost 0 bases, with 9 bases between them. Germline V lookup: CDR1 GTSNPN, CDR2 SVGIG (reference sequence). This CDR3 is 14 amino acids long. In DNA, the CDR3 is TGTGCCTGGAACTCGGGGGCGAACACCGGGGAGCTGTTTTTT. Its protein product is CAWNSGANTGELFF.

This sequence joins TRBV5-1 and TRBJ1-6, with D maybe TRBD1 (5 bases). Looked up from germline, CDR1 is SGHRS and CDR2 is YFSETQ. This CDR3 contains 12 residues. Trimming removed 4 bases from V and 13 bases from J, with 12 bases in between. The CDR3 loop is CASSPNGGPLHF. In DNA form, the CDR3 reads TGCGCCAGCAGCCCGAACGGGGGTCCCCTCCACTTT.

V is TRBV29-1 and J is TRBJ2-1, with TRBD2 as a possible D gene (6 bases). The CDR3 consists of 14 residues. With 0 bases removed from V and 5 bases from J, the gap between germline ends came to 11 bases. Germline V lookup: CDR1 SQVTM, CDR2 ANQGSEA. The CDR3, as DNA: TGCAGCGTTGAAGATCAATGGGGGGACAATGAGCAGTTCTTC. Its translation is CSVEDQWGDNEQFF.

The chain couples TRBV2 to TRBJ1-5; D gene uncertain. The germline V gene has CDR1 SNHLY and CDR2 FYNNEI. Trimming removed 4 bases at V and 6 bases at J, with 7 bases between. The CDR3 extends over 12 amino acids. The CDR3 bases are TGTGCCAGCAGTGGAGAACCTCAGCCCCAGCATTTT. Translated: CASSGEPQPQHF.